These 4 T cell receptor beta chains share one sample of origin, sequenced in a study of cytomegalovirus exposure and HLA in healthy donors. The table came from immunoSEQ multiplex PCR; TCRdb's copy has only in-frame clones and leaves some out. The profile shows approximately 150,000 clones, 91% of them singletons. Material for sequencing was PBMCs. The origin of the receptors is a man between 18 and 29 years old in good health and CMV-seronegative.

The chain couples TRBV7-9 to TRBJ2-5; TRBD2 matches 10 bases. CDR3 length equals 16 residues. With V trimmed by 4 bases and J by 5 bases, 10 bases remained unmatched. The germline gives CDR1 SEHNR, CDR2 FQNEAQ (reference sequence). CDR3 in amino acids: CASSSRLAGPQETQYF. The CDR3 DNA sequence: TGTGCCAGCAGCTCCCGACTAGCGGGCCCCCAGGAGACCCAGTACTTC.

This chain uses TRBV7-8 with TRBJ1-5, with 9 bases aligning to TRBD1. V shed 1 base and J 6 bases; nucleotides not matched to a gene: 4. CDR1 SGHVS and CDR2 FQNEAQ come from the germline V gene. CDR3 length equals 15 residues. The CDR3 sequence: CASSLDRGRIQPQHF. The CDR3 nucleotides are TGTGCCAGCAGCTTAGACAGGGGGCGGATTCAGCCCCAGCATTTT. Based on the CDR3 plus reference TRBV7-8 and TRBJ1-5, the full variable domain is GAGVSQSPRYKVAKRGQDVALRCDPISGHVSLFWYQQALGQGPEFLTYFQNEAQLDKSGLPSDRFFAERPEGSVSTLKIQRTQQEDSAVYLCASSLDRGRIQPQHFGDGTRLSIL.

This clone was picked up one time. CDR3 DNA sequence: TGTGCCAGCAGCGGTCCGGGGTCAAAAGGCTACACCTTC. The encoded protein is CASSGPGSKGYTF. V gene TRBV9 combines with J gene TRBJ1-2, with D unclear. The CDR3 loop spans 13 amino acids. V was trimmed by 3 bases and J by 8 bases, leaving 14 bases between them. Germline V CDR1 and CDR2: SGDLS, YYNGEE.

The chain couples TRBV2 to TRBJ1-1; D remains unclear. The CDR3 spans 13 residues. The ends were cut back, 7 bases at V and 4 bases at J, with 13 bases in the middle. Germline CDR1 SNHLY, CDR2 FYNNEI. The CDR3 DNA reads TGTGCCAGCATCGCGGGGAGGGTCACTGAAGCTTTCTTT. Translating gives CASIAGRVTEAFF.